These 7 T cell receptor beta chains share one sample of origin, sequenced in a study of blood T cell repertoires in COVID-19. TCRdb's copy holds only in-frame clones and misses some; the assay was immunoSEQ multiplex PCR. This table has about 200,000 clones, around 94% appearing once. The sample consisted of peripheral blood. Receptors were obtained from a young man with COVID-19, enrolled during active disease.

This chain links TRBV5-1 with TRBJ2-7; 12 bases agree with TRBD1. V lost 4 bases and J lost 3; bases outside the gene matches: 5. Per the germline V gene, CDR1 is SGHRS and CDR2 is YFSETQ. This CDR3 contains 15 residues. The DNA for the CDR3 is TGCGCCAGCAGCACCGGGACAGGGGGCAGCTACGAGCAGTACTTC. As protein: CASSTGTGGSYEQYF.

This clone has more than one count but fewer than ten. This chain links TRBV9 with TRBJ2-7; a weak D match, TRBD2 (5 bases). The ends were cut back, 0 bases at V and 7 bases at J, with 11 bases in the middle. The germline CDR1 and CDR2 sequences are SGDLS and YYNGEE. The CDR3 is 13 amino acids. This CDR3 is CASSVGVSGEQYF. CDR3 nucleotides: TGTGCCAGCAGCGTAGGGGTATCGGGGGAGCAGTACTTC.

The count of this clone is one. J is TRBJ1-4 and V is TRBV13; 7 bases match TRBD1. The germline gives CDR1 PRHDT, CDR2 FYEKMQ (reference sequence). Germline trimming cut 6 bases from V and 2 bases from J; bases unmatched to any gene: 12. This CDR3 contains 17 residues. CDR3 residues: CASSFTRTGWTNEKLFF. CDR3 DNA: TGTGCCAGCAGTTTCACCCGGACAGGCTGGACTAATGAAAAACTGTTTTTT.

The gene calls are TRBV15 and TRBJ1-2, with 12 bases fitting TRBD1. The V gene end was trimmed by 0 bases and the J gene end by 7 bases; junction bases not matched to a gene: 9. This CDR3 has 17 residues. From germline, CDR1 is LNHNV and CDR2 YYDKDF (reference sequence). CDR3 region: CATSREQRDRGPGGYTF. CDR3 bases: TGTGCCACCAGCAGAGAGCAAAGGGACAGGGGGCCCGGTGGCTACACCTTC.

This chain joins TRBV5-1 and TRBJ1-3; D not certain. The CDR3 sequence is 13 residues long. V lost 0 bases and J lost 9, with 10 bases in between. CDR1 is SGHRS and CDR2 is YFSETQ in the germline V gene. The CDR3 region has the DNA TGCGCCAGCAGCTTGGCCCCCGAGGTCACCATATATTTT. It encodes CASSLAPEVTIYF.

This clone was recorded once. CDR3 loop: CAIGPGQMNTEAFF. CDR3 nucleotide sequence: TGTGCCATTGGACCGGGACAGATGAACACTGAAGCTTTCTTT. The chain is built from TRBV6-5 and TRBJ1-1; 7 bases are a match to TRBD1. CDR1 is MNHEY, CDR2 SVGAGI, per germline. The CDR3 is 14 amino acids. J was trimmed by 0 bases and V by 10 bases; bases with no gene match: 8.

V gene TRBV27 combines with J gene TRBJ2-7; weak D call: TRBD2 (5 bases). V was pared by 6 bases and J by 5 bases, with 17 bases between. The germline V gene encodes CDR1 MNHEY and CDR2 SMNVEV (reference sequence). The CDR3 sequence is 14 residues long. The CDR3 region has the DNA TGTGCCAGCAGATACCTCAGTGGGGAGCACGAGCAGTACTTC. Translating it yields CASRYLSGEHEQYF.